This TCR beta chain derives from a study of blood T cell repertoires in COVID-19. This clone was recorded many times. Germline V CDR1 and CDR2: SGHDT, YYEEEE. Trimming cost V 0 bases and J 6 bases; bases outside gene matches: 3. The CDR3 contains 14 residues. Original analysis: Amplified reference gene primers provided the basis for estimating nucleated cell counts. Clones were sequenced by immunoSEQ multiplex PCR, and TCRdb holds only the in-frame ones, with some missing. V and J calls and clone size are as listed in that table; D and trimming were resolved from the DNA. The data contain 110,000 or so clones, roughly 88% of them seen just once; the ten biggest clones take up under 2.5%.

This TCR derives from a human donor in a cohort sampled during active COVID-19. Sequenced: peripheral blood. This sequence joins TRBV5-6 and TRBJ1-2; 9 nucleotides align to TRBD1. The CDR3 is CASSLGTGAHGYTF. CDR3 coding DNA: TGTGCCAGCAGCTTGGGGACAGGGGCCCATGGCTACACCTTC. The entire variable domain, with the rest obtained from reference TRBV5-6 and TRBJ1-2, is as follows: DAGVTQSPTHLIKTRGQQVTLRCSPKSGHDTVSWYQQALGQGPQFIFQYYEEEERQRGNFPDRFSGHQFPNYSSELNVNALLLGDSALYLCASSLGTGAHGYTFGSGTRLTVV.